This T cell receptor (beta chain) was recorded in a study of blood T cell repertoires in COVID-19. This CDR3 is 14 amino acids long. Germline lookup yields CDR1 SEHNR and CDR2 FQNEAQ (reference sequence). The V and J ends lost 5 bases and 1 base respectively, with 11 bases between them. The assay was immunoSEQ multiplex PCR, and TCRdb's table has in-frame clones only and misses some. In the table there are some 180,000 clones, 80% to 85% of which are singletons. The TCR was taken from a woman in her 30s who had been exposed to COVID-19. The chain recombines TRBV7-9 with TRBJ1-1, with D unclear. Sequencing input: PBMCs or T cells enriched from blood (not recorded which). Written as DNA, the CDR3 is TGTGCCAGCAGCCCTGAACCAGGGAACACTGAAGCTTTCTTT. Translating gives CASSPEPGNTEAFF.